This TCR beta chain was recorded in a study of long-term antiretroviral therapy in people with HIV. General study points: On ART adherence, viral resistance or therapy changes, no data were available. CDR3 length ranges were narrower in HIV repertoires than in controls. Diversity measured after ART increased yet remained under transplant donor controls.

The CDR3 extends over 15 amino acids. V gave up 1 base and J gave up 8 bases; unmatched junction bases: 6. Germline assignment: CDR1 SGHKS and CDR2 YYEKEE (reference sequence). Comment on this clone: No antigen is known for it.

At the survey level, the v3.0 immunoSEQ assay was run. The assay was immunoSEQ multiplex PCR, and TCRdb's table has in-frame clones only and misses some. Of 30,000 to 40,000 clones listed, 70% to 90% are singletons. The sequencing here drew on unsorted PBMCs, taken about 3.5 years after starting antiretroviral therapy. This clonotype was sampled from a man aged 18 to 30 with HIV. This rearrangement joins TRBV5-5 to TRBJ1-4; 9 bases match TRBD1. CDR3 sequence (DNA): TGTGCCAGCAGCTTGTGGGACAGGGAGGAGGAAAAACTGTTTTTT. It specifies CASSLWDREEEKLFF.